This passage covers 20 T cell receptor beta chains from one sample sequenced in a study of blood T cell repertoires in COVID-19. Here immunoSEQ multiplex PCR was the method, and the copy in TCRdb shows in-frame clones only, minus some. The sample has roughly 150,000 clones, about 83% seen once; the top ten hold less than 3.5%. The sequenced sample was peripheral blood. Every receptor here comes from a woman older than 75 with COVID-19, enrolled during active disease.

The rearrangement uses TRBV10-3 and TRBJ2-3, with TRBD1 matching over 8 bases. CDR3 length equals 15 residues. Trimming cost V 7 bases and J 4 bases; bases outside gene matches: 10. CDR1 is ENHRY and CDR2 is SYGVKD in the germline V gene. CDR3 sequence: CAITGDRLASDTQYF. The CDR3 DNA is TGTGCCATCACCGGGGACAGGCTAGCATCAGATACGCAGTATTTT.

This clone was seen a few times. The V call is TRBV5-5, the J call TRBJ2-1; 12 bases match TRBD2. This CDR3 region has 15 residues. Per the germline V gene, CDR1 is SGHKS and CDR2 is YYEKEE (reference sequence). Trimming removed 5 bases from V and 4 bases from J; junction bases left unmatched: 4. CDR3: CASSRTSGVYNEQFF. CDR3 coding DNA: TGTGCCAGCAGTCGGACTAGCGGGGTTTACAATGAGCAGTTCTTC.

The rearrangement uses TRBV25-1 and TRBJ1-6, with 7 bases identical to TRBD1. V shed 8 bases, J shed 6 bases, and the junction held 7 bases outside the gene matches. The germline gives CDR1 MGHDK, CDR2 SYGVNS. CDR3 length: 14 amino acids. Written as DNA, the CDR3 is TGTGCCAGCGCTCGGGACAGCCTTAATTCACCCCTCCACTTT. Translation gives CASARDSLNSPLHF.

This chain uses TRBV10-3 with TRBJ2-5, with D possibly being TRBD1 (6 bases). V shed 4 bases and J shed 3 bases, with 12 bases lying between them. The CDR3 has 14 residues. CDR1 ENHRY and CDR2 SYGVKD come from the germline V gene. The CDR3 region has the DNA TGTGCCATCAGTGTTTTACAGGGAGAAGAGACCCAGTACTTC. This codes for CAISVLQGEETQYF.

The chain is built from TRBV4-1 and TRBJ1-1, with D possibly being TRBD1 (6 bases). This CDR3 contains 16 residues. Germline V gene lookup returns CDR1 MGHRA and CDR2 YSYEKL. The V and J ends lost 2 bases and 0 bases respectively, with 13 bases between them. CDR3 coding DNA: TGCGCCAGCAGCCAAACAGGGTACAGATTGAACACTGAAGCTTTCTTT. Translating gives CASSQTGYRLNTEAFF.

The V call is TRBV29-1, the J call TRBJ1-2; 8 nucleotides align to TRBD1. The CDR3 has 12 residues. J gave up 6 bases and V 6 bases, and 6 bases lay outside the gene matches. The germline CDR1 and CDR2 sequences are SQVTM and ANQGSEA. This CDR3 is CSVTGGGNGYTF. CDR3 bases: TGCAGCGTAACAGGGGGTGGGAATGGCTACACCTTC.

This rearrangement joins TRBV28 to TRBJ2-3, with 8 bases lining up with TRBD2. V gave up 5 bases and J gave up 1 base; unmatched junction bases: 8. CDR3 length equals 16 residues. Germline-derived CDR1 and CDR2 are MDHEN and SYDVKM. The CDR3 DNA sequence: TGTGCCAGCAGTAGTAGTAGCGGGGCTCGCACAGATACGCAGTATTTT. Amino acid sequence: CASSSSSGARTDTQYF.

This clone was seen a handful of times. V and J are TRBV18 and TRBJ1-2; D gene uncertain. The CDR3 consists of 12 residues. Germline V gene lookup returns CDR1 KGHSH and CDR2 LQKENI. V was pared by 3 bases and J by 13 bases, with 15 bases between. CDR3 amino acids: CASSPSSGSSTF. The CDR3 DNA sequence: TGTGCCAGCTCACCCTCCTCCGGTAGCTCCACCTTC.

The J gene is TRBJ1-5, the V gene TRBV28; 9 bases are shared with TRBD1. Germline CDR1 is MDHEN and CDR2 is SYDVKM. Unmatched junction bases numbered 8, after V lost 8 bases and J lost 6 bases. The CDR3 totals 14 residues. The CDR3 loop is CASRETGGTQPQHF. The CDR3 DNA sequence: TGTGCCAGCCGGGAGACAGGGGGGACTCAGCCCCAGCATTTT. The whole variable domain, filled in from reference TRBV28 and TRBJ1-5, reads DVKVTQSSRYLVKRTGEKVFLECVQDMDHENMFWYRQDPGLGLRLIYFSYDVKMKEKGDIPEGYSVSREKKERFSLILESASTNQTSMYLCASRETGGTQPQHFGDGTRLSIL.

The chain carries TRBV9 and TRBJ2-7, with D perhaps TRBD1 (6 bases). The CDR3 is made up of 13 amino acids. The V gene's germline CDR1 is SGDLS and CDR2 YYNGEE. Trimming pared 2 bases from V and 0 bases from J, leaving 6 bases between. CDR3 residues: CASSVGASYEQYF. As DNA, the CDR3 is TGTGCCAGCAGCGTGGGGGCCTCCTACGAGCAGTACTTC. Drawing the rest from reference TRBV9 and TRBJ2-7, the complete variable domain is DSGVTQTPKHLITATGQRVTLRCSPRSGDLSVYWYQQSLDQGLQFLIQYYNGEERAKGNILERFSAQQFPDLHSELNLSSLELGDSALYFCASSVGASYEQYFGPGTRLTVT.

For the CDR3, the DNA is TGTGCCAGCAGCGTGGGACAGGGGGCGGATACGCAGTATTTT. Its translation is CASSVGQGADTQYF. This rearrangement joins TRBV9 to TRBJ2-3; 12 nucleotides line up with TRBD1. V lost 2 bases, J lost 6 bases, and 1 base stayed unmatched. The germline V gene encodes CDR1 SGDLS and CDR2 YYNGEE. The CDR3 is made up of 14 amino acids.

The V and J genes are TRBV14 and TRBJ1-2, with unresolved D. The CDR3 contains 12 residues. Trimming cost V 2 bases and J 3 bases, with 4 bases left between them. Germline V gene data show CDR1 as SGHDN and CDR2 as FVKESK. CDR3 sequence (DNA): TGTGCCAGCAGCCAACAGTACTATGGCTACACCTTC. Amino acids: CASSQQYYGYTF.

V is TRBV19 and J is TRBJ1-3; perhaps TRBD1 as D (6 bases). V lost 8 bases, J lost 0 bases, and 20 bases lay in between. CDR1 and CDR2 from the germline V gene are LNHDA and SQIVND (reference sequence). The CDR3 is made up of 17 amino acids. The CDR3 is CASQRKQGTLSGNTIYF. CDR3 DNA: TGTGCCAGTCAAAGAAAACAGGGCACCCTCTCTGGAAACACCATATATTTT.

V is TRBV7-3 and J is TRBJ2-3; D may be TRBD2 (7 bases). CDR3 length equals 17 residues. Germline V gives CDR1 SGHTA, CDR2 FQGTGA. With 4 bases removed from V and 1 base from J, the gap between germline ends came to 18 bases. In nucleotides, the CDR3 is TGTGCCAGCAGCTCCTCTAGGGCGGGGGCGGGCACAGATACGCAGTATTTT. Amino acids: CASSSSRAGAGTDTQYF.

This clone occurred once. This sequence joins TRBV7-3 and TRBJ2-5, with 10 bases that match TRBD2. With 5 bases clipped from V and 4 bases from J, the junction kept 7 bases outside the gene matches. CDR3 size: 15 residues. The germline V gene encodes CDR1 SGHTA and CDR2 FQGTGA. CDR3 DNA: TGTGCCAGCAGCAGGCAAGCGGGAGGGTCAGAGACCCAGTACTTC. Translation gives CASSRQAGGSETQYF.

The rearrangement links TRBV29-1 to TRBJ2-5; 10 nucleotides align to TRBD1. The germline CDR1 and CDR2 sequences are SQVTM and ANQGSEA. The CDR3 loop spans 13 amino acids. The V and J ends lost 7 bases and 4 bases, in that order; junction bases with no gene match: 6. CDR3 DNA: TGCAGCGCCTTTGACAGGGGGCTAGAGACCCAGTACTTC. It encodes CSAFDRGLETQYF.

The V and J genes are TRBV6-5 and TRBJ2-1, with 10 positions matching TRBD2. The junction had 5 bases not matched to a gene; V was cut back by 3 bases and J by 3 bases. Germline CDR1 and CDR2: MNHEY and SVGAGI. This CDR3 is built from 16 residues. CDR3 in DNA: TGTGCCAGCAGTTATCTCAGCGGGGGGGGCTACAATGAGCAGTTCTTC. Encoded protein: CASSYLSGGGYNEQFF.

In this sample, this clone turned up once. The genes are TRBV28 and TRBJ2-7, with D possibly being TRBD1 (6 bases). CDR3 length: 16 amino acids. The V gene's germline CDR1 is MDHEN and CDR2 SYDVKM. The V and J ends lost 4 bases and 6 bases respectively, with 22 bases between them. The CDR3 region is CASSSRTEKLFGEQYF. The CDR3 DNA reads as TGTGCCAGCAGTTCGCGGACAGAAAAGCTTTTTGGCGAGCAGTACTTC.

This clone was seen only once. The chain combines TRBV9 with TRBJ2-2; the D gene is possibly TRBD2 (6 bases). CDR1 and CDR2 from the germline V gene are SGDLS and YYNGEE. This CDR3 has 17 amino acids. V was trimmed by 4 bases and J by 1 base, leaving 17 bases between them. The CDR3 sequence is CASSHLSGRGNTGELFF. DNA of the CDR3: TGTGCCAGCAGCCATCTGTCTGGGCGGGGGAACACCGGGGAGCTGTTTTTT.

Here the CDR3 reads CASTWRQGSNEQYF. CDR3 DNA: TGTGCCAGCACCTGGAGACAGGGGAGCAACGAGCAGTACTTC. The J gene is TRBJ2-7, the V gene TRBV27, with 8 positions matching TRBD1. The CDR3 sequence is 14 residues long. The germline V gene encodes CDR1 MNHEY and CDR2 SMNVEV (reference sequence). V dropped 7 bases and J dropped 5; count of bases not matched to a gene: 10.